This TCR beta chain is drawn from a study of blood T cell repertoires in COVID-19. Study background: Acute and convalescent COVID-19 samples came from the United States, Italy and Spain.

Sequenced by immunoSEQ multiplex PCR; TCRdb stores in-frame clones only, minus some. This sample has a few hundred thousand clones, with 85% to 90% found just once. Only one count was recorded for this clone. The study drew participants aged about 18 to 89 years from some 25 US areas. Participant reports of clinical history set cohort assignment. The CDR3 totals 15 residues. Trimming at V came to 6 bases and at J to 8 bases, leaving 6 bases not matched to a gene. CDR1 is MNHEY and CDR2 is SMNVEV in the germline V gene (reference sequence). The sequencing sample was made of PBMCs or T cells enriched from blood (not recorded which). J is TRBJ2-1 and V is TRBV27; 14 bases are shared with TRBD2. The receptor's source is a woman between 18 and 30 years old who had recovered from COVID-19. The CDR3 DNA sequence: TGTGCCAGCAGGGTTAGACTAGCGGGGGGGCATGAGCAGTTCTTC. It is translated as CASRVRLAGGHEQFF.